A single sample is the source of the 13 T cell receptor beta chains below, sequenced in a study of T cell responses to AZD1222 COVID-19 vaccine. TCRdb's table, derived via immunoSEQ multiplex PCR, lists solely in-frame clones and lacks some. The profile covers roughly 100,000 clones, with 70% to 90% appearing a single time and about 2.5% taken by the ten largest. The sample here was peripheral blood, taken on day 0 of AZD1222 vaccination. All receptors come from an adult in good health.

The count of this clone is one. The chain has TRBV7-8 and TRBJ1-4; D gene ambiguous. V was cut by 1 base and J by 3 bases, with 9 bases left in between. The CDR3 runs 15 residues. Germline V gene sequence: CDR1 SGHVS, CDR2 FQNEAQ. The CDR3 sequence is CASSLVGYSNEKLFF. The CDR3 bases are TGTGCCAGCAGCTTAGTTGGTTACTCTAATGAAAAACTGTTTTTT.

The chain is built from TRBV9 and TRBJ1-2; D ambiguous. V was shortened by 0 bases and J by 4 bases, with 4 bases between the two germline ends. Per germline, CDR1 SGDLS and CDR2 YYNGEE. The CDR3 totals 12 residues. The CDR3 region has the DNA TGTGCCAGCAGCGTAGGGACCTATGGCTACACCTTC. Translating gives CASSVGTYGYTF.

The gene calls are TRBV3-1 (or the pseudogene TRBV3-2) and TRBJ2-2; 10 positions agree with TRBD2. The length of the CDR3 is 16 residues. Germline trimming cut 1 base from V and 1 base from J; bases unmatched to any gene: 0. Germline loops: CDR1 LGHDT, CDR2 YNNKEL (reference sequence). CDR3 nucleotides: TGTGCCAGCAGCCAAGGGACTAGCGGGAACACCGGGGAGCTGTTTTTT. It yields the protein CASSQGTSGNTGELFF.

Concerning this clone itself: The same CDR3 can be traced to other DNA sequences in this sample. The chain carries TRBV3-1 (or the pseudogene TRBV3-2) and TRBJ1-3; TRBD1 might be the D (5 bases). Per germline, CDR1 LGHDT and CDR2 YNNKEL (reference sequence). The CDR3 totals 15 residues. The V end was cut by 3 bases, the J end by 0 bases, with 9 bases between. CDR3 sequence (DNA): TGTGCCAGCAGCCATGGGACCCGCTCTGGAAACACCATATATTTT. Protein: CASSHGTRSGNTIYF.

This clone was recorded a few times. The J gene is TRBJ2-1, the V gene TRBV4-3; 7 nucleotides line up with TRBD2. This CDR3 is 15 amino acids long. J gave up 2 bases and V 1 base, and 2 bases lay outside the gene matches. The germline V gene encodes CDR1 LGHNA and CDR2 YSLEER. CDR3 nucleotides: TGCGCCAGCAGCCAAGTTACTAGCGCCTACAATGAGCAGTTCTTC. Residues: CASSQVTSAYNEQFF.

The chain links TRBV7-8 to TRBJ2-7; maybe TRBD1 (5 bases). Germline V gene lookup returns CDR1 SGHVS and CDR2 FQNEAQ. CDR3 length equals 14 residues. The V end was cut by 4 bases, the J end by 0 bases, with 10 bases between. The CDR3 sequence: CASSSHTGSYEQYF. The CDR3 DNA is TGTGCCAGCAGCTCACACACAGGCTCCTACGAGCAGTACTTC.

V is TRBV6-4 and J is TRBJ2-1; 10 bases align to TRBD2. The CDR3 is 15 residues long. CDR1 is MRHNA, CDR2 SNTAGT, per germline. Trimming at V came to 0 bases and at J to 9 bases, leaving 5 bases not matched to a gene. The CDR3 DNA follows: TGTGCCAGCAGTGACTCGATGGCTAGCGGGGGTGAGCAGTTCTTC. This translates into CASSDSMASGGEQFF.

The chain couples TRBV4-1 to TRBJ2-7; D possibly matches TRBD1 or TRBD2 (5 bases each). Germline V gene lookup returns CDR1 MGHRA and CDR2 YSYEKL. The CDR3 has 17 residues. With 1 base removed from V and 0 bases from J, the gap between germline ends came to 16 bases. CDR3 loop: CASSQVFPGRNSYEQYF. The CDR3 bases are TGCGCCAGCAGCCAAGTATTCCCGGGACGGAACTCCTACGAGCAGTACTTC.

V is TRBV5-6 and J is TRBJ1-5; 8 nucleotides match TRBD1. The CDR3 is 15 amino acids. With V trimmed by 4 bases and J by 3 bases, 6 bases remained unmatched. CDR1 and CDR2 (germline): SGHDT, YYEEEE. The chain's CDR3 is CASSMGQVNNQPQHF. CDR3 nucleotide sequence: TGTGCCAGCAGCATGGGACAGGTAAACAATCAGCCCCAGCATTTT. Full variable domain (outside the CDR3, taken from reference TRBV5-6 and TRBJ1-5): DAGVTQSPTHLIKTRGQQVTLRCSPKSGHDTVSWYQQALGQGPQFIFQYYEEEERQRGNFPDRFSGHQFPNYSSELNVNALLLGDSALYLCASSMGQVNNQPQHFGDGTRLSIL.

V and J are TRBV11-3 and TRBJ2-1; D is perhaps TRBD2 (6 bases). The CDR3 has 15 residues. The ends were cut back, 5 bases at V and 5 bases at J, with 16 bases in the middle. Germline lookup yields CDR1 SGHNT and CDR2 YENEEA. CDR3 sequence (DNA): TGTGCCAGCAGCATTGATCCCGGGGGTAACAATGAGCAGTTCTTC. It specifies CASSIDPGGNNEQFF.

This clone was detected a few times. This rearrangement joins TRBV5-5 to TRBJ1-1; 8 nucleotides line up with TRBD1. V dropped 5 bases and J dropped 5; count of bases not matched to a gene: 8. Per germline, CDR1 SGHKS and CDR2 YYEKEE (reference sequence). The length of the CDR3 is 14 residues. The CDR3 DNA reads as TGTGCCAGCAGTGGGCCAGGGGGCCTAACTGAAGCTTTCTTT. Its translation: CASSGPGGLTEAFF.

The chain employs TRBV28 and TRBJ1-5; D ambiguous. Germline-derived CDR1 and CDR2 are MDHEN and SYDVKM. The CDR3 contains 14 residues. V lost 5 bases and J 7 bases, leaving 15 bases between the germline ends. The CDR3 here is CASSPYQAGQPQHF. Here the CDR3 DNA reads TGTGCCAGCAGTCCCTATCAAGCAGGACAGCCCCAGCATTTT.

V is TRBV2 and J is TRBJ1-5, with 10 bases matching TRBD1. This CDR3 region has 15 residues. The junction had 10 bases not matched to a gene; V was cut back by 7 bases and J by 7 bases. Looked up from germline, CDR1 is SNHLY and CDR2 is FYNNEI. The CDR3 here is CASTKTGGSGQPQHF. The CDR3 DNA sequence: TGTGCCAGCACCAAGACAGGGGGCTCGGGACAGCCCCAGCATTTT.